These T cell receptor beta chains were read from a single sample in a study of shared clonotypes between healthy human individuals. Using immunoSEQ multiplex PCR, the repertoire was profiled, and TCRdb retains in-frame clones only, with some absent. Among 450,000 to 600,000 clones listed, 79% were seen once. Sequences were obtained from PBMCs. The receptors here all came from a woman in her thirties or forties in good health. Some clones in this sample may be carry-over from other donors' samples. CDR3s include the opening cysteine and the closing phenylalanine or tryptophan. The order of the fields is CDR3 length, V gene, J gene, D gene, clone size, CDR3 protein, CDR3 DNA. D genes are given only for firm matches. A clone size is listed for some rows: how often the clone was seen (once, few, many), or a class if it is expanded.

>14|TRBV18|TRBJ2-5|TRBD1|few
CASSPRGRVETQYF
TGTGCCAGCTCACCGAGGGGGCGCGTGGAGACCCAGTACTTC
>15|TRBV10-3|TRBJ2-7|TRBD2|-
CAIRGGADRSYEQYF
TGTGCCATCCGGGGGGGAGCGGACCGCTCCTACGAGCAGTACTTC
>14|TRBV10-3|TRBJ2-1|-|-
CAITMTPGEIEQFF
TGTGCCATCACCATGACTCCGGGAGAGATTGAGCAGTTCTTC
>14|TRBV6-6|TRBJ2-1|TRBD2|-
CATGGLADYNEQFF
TGTGCCACCGGGGGACTAGCGGATTACAATGAGCAGTTCTTC
>14|TRBV18|TRBJ2-1|TRBD1|few
CASSRDSSYNEQFF
TGTGCCAGCTCAAGGGACAGCTCCTACAATGAGCAGTTCTTC
>14|TRBV27|TRBJ1-1|TRBD1|-
CASSTQGGNTEAFF
TGTGCCAGCAGTACACAGGGGGGAAACACTGAAGCTTTCTTT
>19|TRBV18|TRBJ2-7|TRBD2|few
CASSPPYSGLAGDLNEQYF
TGTGCCAGCTCACCACCCTACTCGGGACTAGCGGGAGATTTGAACGAGCAGTACTTC
>16|TRBV4-3|TRBJ2-7|TRBD2|-
CASSQAAGGRADEQYF
TGCGCCAGCAGCCAAGCAGCCGGCGGGAGGGCCGACGAGCAGTACTTC
>16|TRBV27|TRBJ2-2|TRBD1|-
CASSRTRTGNTGELFF
TGTGCCAGCAGTCGGACCCGGACAGGGAACACCGGGGAGCTGTTTTTT
>15|TRBV9|TRBJ2-3|-|-
CASSVEGLAADTQYF
TGTGCCAGCAGCGTAGAAGGACTCGCTGCAGATACGCAGTATTTT
>15|TRBV7-2|TRBJ2-1|-|-
CASSLGPISYNEQFF
TGTGCCAGCAGCTTGGGACCGATCTCCTACAATGAGCAGTTCTTC
>13|TRBV10-3|TRBJ1-1|TRBD1|many
CAIRGTGNTEAFF
TGTGCCATCAGAGGGACAGGGAACACTGAAGCTTTCTTT
>15|TRBV6-4|TRBJ2-2|-|-
CASGKEGGNTGELFF
TGTGCCAGCGGCAAGGAAGGTGGGAACACCGGGGAGCTGTTTTTT
>15|TRBV5-4|TRBJ2-1|TRBD2|-
CASSFWTRAPNEQFF
TGTGCCAGCAGCTTCTGGACTAGGGCCCCCAATGAGCAGTTCTTC
>14|TRBV7-8|TRBJ2-1|-|-
CASSLDSSFFEQFF
TGTGCCAGCAGCTTAGACTCTAGTTTCTTTGAGCAGTTCTTC
>14|TRBV5-1|TRBJ2-2|TRBD1|-
CASTQTGGTGELFF
TGCGCCAGCACTCAGACAGGGGGGACCGGGGAGCTGTTTTTT
>12|TRBV28|TRBJ2-1|-|once
CASSGTVNEQFF
TGTGCCAGCAGTGGGACGGTAAATGAGCAGTTCTTC
>13|TRBV6-1|TRBJ2-7|TRBD1|many
CASTRGQGYEQYF
TGTGCCAGCACTCGCGGACAGGGTTACGAGCAGTACTTC
>14|TRBV7-3|TRBJ2-3|-|-
CASSLRGSTDTQYF
TGTGCCAGCAGCTTAAGGGGGAGCACAGATACGCAGTATTTT
>12|TRBV6-6|TRBJ2-7|-|-
CASGQSSYEQYF
TGTGCCAGCGGACAAAGCTCCTACGAGCAGTACTTC
>14|TRBV5-6|TRBJ2-1|-|-
CASSFGGQYNEQFF
TGTGCCAGCAGCTTCGGGGGACAGTACAATGAGCAGTTCTTC
>11|TRBV6-6|TRBJ2-3|-|once
CASSSRDTQYF
TGTGCCAGCAGTTCGAGGGATACGCAGTATTTT
>18|TRBV6-1|TRBJ2-7|-|few
CASSGRENRAIPSYEQYF
TGTGCCAGCAGTGGACGGGAGAACAGGGCCATCCCTTCCTACGAGCAGTACTTC
>14|TRBV19|TRBJ1-4|-|-
CASSIERPNEKLFF
TGTGCCAGTAGTATAGAACGGCCCAATGAAAAACTGTTTTTT
>17|TRBV18|TRBJ1-1|-|few
CASSPIALRVMNTEAFF
TGTGCCAGCTCACCAATAGCTCTGCGGGTCATGAACACTGAAGCTTTCTTT
>15|TRBV2|TRBJ2-6|-|-
CASSEGHAGANVLTF
TGTGCCAGCAGTGAAGGGCACGCTGGGGCCAACGTCCTGACTTTC
>15|TRBV10-1|TRBJ1-1|-|few
CASSPDQNPNTEAFF
TGCGCCAGCAGTCCAGACCAGAACCCGAACACTGAAGCTTTCTTT
>14|TRBV7-9|TRBJ2-7|TRBD2|few
CASSFDGTTYEQYF
TGTGCCAGCAGCTTTGACGGGACTACCTACGAGCAGTACTTC
>16|TRBV28|TRBJ2-2|TRBD1|-
CASNTPGQGGTGELFF
TGTGCCAGCAACACTCCGGGACAGGGGGGGACCGGGGAGCTGTTTTTT
>15|TRBV2|TRBJ1-2|-|-
CASSQTLQSLYGYTF
TGTGCCAGCAGCCAAACCCTACAGAGTCTTTATGGCTACACCTTC
>13|TRBV7-2|TRBJ2-7|-|-
CASSLGPFDEQYF
TGTGCCAGCAGCTTAGGCCCCTTCGACGAGCAGTACTTC
>14|TRBV2|TRBJ2-1|TRBD1|-
CASTLDRAYNEQFF
TGTGCCAGCACCCTTGACAGGGCATACAATGAGCAGTTCTTC
>17|TRBV28|TRBJ2-2|TRBD2|-
CASSLFLRTSGTGELFF
TGTGCCAGCAGTTTATTCCTACGGACTAGCGGTACCGGGGAGCTGTTTTTT
>16|TRBV7-3|TRBJ2-3|TRBD2|once
CASSLWGLAGADTQYF
TGTGCCAGCAGCTTATGGGGACTAGCGGGAGCAGATACGCAGTATTTT
>19|TRBV27|TRBJ2-5|TRBD1|-
CASSLISGQGPPPPETQYF
TGTGCCAGCAGTTTAATCTCGGGACAGGGGCCTCCTCCCCCAGAGACCCAGTACTTC
>14|TRBV7-3|TRBJ1-6|-|many
CASSLSSYNSPLHF
TGTGCCAGCAGCTTGAGCTCCTATAATTCACCCCTCCACTTT
>14|TRBV4-1|TRBJ2-7|TRBD1|-
CASSEGGQYYEQYF
TGCGCCAGCAGCGAAGGGGGACAGTACTACGAGCAGTACTTC
>15|TRBV7-2|TRBJ1-1|-|-
CASSVEASRNTEAFF
TGTGCCAGCAGCGTGGAGGCCAGTCGGAACACTGAAGCTTTCTTT
>16|TRBV5-1|TRBJ2-2|-|-
CASSSSGHSGTGELFF
TGCGCCAGCAGCTCGTCGGGACACTCGGGCACCGGGGAGCTGTTTTTT
>12|TRBV28|TRBJ1-2|-|-
CASSSNLSGYTF
TGTGCCAGCAGTTCGAATCTCTCCGGCTACACCTTC
>13|TRBV29-1|TRBJ2-5|TRBD1|-
CSVTTGGEETQYF
TGCAGCGTTACGACAGGGGGAGAGGAGACCCAGTACTTC
>17|TRBV27|TRBJ1-2|TRBD1|-
CASGLRGTGGRLYGYTF
TGTGCCAGCGGTTTACGGGGAACAGGGGGCAGATTATATGGCTACACCTTC
>13|TRBV9|TRBJ1-1|-|-
CASNPPRATEAFF
TGTGCCAGTAACCCACCGCGTGCCACTGAAGCTTTCTTT
>21|TRBV27|TRBJ2-2|TRBD2|-
CASSLFGGGTSGRSNTGELFF
TGTGCCAGCAGTTTATTTGGAGGCGGGACTAGCGGGAGATCGAACACCGGGGAGCTGTTTTTT
>15|TRBV2|TRBJ2-3|TRBD2|-
CASSVDSGTKDTQYF
TGTGCCAGCAGTGTCGATAGCGGGACAAAAGATACGCAGTATTTT
>14|TRBV5-1|TRBJ2-7|-|-
CASSLEGQHYEQYF
TGCGCCAGCAGCTTGGAGGGACAACACTACGAGCAGTACTTC
>17|TRBV5-1|TRBJ1-3|-|-
CASSLSPTHGAGNTIYF
TGCGCCAGCAGCTTGTCCCCGACCCATGGGGCTGGAAACACCATATATTTT
>12|TRBV29-1|TRBJ2-5|-|once
CSVDTGRETQYF
TGCAGCGTTGATACGGGCCGGGAGACCCAGTACTTC
>15|TRBV4-3|TRBJ2-3|-|-
CASSQEPSRADTQYF
TGCGCCAGCAGCCAAGAACCATCTAGAGCAGATACGCAGTATTTT
>13|TRBV18|TRBJ1-4|-|-
CASSRQSNEKLFF
TGTGCCAGCTCACGACAGAGTAATGAAAAACTGTTTTTT
>12|TRBV5-1|TRBJ2-7|-|-
CASSQDIYEQYF
TGCGCCAGCAGCCAAGACATATACGAGCAGTACTTC
>14|TRBV11-1|TRBJ1-1|-|few
CASSLVGEDTEAFF
TGTGCCAGCAGCCTAGTGGGGGAGGACACTGAAGCTTTCTTT
>14|TRBV5-4|TRBJ2-1|-|once
CASSIDSRNNEQFF
TGTGCCAGCAGCATTGACTCTCGAAACAATGAGCAGTTCTTC
>15|TRBV2|TRBJ2-5|TRBD2|-
CASSGAEAGGETQYF
TGTGCCAGCAGCGGCGCCGAAGCGGGAGGAGAGACCCAGTACTTC
>13|TRBV11-2|TRBJ1-5|-|-
CASSLGGGQPQHF
TGTGCCAGCAGCTTAGGGGGAGGTCAGCCCCAGCATTTT
>14|TRBV7-2|TRBJ2-1|-|-
CASSLGAIGNEQFF
TGTGCCAGCAGCTTGGGGGCTATTGGGAATGAGCAGTTCTTC
>14|TRBV10-2|TRBJ1-2|-|-
CASSPTGFNYGYTF
TGCGCCAGCAGTCCTACAGGGTTCAACTATGGCTACACCTTC
>16|TRBV13|TRBJ2-3|TRBD2|-
CASSLWTSPSTDTQYF
TGTGCCAGCAGCTTATGGACTAGCCCGAGCACAGATACGCAGTATTTT
>13|TRBV5-1|TRBJ2-5|TRBD1|-
CASSTTGVREQYF
TGCGCCAGCAGCACCACAGGGGTAAGGGAGCAGTACTTC
>16|TRBV5-4|TRBJ2-3|-|-
CASSTGIDPASDTQYF
TGTGCCAGCAGCACAGGCATTGACCCAGCTTCAGATACGCAGTATTTT